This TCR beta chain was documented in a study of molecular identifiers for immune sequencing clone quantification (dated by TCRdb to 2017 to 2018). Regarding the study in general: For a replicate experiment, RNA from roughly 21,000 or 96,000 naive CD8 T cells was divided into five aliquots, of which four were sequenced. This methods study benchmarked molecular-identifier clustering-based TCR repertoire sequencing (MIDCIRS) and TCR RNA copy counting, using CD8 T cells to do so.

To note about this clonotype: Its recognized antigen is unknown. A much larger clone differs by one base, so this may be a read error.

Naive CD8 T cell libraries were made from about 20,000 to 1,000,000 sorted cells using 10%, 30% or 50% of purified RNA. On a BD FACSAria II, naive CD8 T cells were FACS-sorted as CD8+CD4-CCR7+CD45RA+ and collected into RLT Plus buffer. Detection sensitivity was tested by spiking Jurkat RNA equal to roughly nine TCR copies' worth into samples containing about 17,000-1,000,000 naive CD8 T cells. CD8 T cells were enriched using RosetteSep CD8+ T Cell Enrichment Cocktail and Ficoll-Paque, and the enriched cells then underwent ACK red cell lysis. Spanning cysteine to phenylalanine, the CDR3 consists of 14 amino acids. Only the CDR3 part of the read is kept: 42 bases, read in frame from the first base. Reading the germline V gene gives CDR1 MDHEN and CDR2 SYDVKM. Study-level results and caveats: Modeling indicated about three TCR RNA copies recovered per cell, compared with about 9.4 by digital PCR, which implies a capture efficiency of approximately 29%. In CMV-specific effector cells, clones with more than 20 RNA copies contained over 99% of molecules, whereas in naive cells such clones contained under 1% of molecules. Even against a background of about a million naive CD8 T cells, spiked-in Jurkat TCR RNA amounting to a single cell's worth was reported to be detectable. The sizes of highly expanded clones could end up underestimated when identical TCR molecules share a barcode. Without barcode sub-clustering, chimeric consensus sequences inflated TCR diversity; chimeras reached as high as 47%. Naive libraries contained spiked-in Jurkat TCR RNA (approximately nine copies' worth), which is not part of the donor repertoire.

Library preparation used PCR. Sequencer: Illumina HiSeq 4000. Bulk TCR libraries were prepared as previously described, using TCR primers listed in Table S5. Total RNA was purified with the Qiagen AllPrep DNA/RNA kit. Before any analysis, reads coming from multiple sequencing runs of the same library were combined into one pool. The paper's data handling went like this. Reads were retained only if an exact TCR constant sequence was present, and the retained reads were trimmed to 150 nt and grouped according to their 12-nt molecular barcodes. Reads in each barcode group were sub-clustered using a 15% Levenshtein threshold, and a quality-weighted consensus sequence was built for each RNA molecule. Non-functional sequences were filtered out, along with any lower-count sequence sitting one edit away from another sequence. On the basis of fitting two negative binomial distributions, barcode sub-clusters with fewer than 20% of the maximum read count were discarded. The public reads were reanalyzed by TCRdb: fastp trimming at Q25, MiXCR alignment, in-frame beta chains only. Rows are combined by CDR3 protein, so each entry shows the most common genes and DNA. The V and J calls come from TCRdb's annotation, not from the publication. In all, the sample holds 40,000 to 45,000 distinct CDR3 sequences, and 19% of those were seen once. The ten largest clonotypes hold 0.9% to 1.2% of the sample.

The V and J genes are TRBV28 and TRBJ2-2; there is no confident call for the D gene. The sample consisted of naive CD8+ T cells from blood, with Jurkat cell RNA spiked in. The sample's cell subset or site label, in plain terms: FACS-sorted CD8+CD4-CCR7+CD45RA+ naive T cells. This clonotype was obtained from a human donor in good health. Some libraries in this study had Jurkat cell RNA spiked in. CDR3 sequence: CAGSLRERTGELFF. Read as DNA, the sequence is TGTGCCGGCAGTCTCCGAGAGAGGACCGGGGAGCTGTTTTTT.